Listed below are T cell receptor beta chains from one sample, sequenced in a study of shared clonotypes between healthy human individuals. Sequenced by immunoSEQ multiplex PCR; TCRdb stores in-frame clones only, minus some. The data show about 1.5 million clones, 95% to 99% seen once. Sequencing was performed on naive CD4+ T cells sorted from blood. These receptors were collected from a man aged 25-45 years in good health. CDR3s include the opening cysteine and the closing phenylalanine or tryptophan. D genes are given only for firm matches. A clone size is listed for some rows: how often the clone was seen (once, few, many), or a class if it is expanded.

d_gene: TRBD1
j_gene: TRBJ2-7
abundance: NA
v_gene: TRBV18
CDR3aa: CASSPGQVPYEQYF
CDR3nt: TGTGCCAGCTCACCGGGACAGGTACCCTACGAGCAGTACTTC

d_gene: NA
j_gene: TRBJ2-1
abundance: NA
v_gene: TRBV18
CDR3aa: CASSPVGHEQFF
CDR3nt: TGTGCCAGCTCACCGGTCGGCCATGAGCAGTTCTTC

d_gene: NA
j_gene: TRBJ2-3
abundance: NA
v_gene: TRBV11-3
CDR3aa: CASSSGSTDTQYF
CDR3nt: TGTGCCAGCAGCTCAGGTAGCACAGATACGCAGTATTTT

d_gene: TRBD2
j_gene: TRBJ2-1
abundance: once
v_gene: TRBV5-1
CDR3aa: CASTSSGSWPIEQFF
CDR3nt: TGCGCCAGCACTTCTAGCGGGAGTTGGCCAATCGAGCAGTTCTTC

d_gene: TRBD2
j_gene: TRBJ2-1
abundance: NA
v_gene: TRBV25-1
CDR3aa: CASSGIGGREVNEQFF
CDR3nt: TGTGCCAGCAGTGGGATAGGGGGGCGGGAGGTTAATGAGCAGTTCTTC

d_gene: NA
j_gene: TRBJ2-3
abundance: NA
v_gene: TRBV10-3
CDR3aa: CAISEVSGTSTDTQYF
CDR3nt: TGTGCCATCAGTGAAGTAAGCGGTACTAGCACAGATACGCAGTATTTT

d_gene: TRBD2
j_gene: TRBJ2-7
abundance: NA
v_gene: TRBV2
CDR3aa: CASSPTRAGEQYF
CDR3nt: TGTGCCAGCAGTCCGACCCGAGCGGGGGAGCAGTACTTC

d_gene: NA
j_gene: TRBJ1-2
abundance: NA
v_gene: TRBV28
CDR3aa: CASRRRPGTLVGYTF
CDR3nt: TGTGCCAGCAGAAGGCGCCCGGGGACGCTTGTTGGCTACACCTTC

d_gene: TRBD2
j_gene: TRBJ2-1
abundance: NA
v_gene: TRBV7-2
CDR3aa: CASSWALGREREFTHEQFF
CDR3nt: TGTGCCAGCAGCTGGGCCCTAGGACGGGAGCGGGAGTTCACCCATGAGCAGTTCTTC

d_gene: NA
j_gene: TRBJ2-2
abundance: NA
v_gene: TRBV15
CDR3aa: CATSRSILGTHTGELFF
CDR3nt: TGTGCCACCAGCAGATCCATTCTGGGGACCCACACCGGGGAGCTGTTTTTT

d_gene: TRBD1
j_gene: TRBJ1-4
abundance: once
v_gene: TRBV5-1
CDR3aa: CASSDGQGRPEKLFF
CDR3nt: TGCGCCAGCAGCGATGGACAGGGGAGGCCCGAAAAACTGTTTTTT

d_gene: NA
j_gene: TRBJ2-1
abundance: NA
v_gene: TRBV9
CDR3aa: CASSAQKGGSYNEQFF
CDR3nt: TGTGCCAGCAGCGCTCAGAAGGGTGGCTCCTACAATGAGCAGTTCTTC

d_gene: NA
j_gene: TRBJ2-1
abundance: NA
v_gene: TRBV2
CDR3aa: CASSGSGDEQFF
CDR3nt: TGTGCCAGCAGTGGGTCGGGGGATGAGCAGTTCTTC

d_gene: TRBD2
j_gene: TRBJ2-3
abundance: once
v_gene: TRBV4-2
CDR3aa: CASSQGVAGDNTDTQYF
CDR3nt: TGTGCCAGCAGCCAAGGAGTAGCGGGAGATAACACAGATACGCAGTATTTT

d_gene: NA
j_gene: TRBJ1-2
abundance: NA
v_gene: TRBV4-3
CDR3aa: CASSQDQGDHGYTF
CDR3nt: TGCGCCAGCAGCCAAGATCAGGGTGACCACGGCTACACCTTC

d_gene: NA
j_gene: TRBJ1-3
abundance: NA
v_gene: TRBV11-2
CDR3aa: CASSLAGGSSGNTIYF
CDR3nt: TGTGCCAGCAGCTTAGCGGGGGGGAGCTCTGGAAACACCATATATTTT

d_gene: TRBD1
j_gene: TRBJ1-5
abundance: NA
v_gene: TRBV19
CDR3aa: CASSFKPGQGSISNQPQHF
CDR3nt: TGTGCCAGTAGTTTTAAACCGGGACAGGGATCTATCAGCAATCAGCCCCAGCATTTT

d_gene: NA
j_gene: TRBJ1-3
abundance: once
v_gene: TRBV5-1
CDR3aa: CASSEQGGGGNTIYF
CDR3nt: TGCGCCAGCAGCGAACAGGGAGGAGGTGGAAACACCATATATTTT

d_gene: NA
j_gene: TRBJ2-7
abundance: NA
v_gene: TRBV11-2
CDR3aa: CASSSLTGSPYEQYF
CDR3nt: TGTGCCAGCAGCTCCCTCACCGGGAGCCCCTACGAGCAGTACTTC

d_gene: TRBD1
j_gene: TRBJ2-1
abundance: NA
v_gene: TRBV29-1
CDR3aa: CSVRPGQVSNEQFF
CDR3nt: TGCAGCGTCCGACCGGGACAGGTCTCGAATGAGCAGTTCTTC

d_gene: TRBD1
j_gene: TRBJ1-3
abundance: NA
v_gene: TRBV30
CDR3aa: CAWGVDPRGPGNTIYF
CDR3nt: TGTGCCTGGGGAGTGGACCCCAGGGGGCCCGGAAACACCATATATTTT

d_gene: TRBD2
j_gene: TRBJ2-3
abundance: NA
v_gene: TRBV4-3
CDR3aa: CASSQGTSGPSTDTQYF
CDR3nt: TGCGCCAGCAGCCAAGGAACTAGCGGGCCTAGCACAGATACGCAGTATTTT

d_gene: NA
j_gene: TRBJ1-5
abundance: NA
v_gene: TRBV28
CDR3aa: CASSPLSQPQHF
CDR3nt: TGTGCCAGCAGTCCGCTAAGTCAGCCCCAGCATTTT

d_gene: NA
j_gene: TRBJ2-5
abundance: NA
v_gene: TRBV27
CDR3aa: CASSSRDQETQYF
CDR3nt: TGTGCCAGCAGTTCAAGGGACCAAGAGACCCAGTACTTC

d_gene: NA
j_gene: TRBJ2-3
abundance: NA
v_gene: TRBV11-3
CDR3aa: CASSTNVLDTQYF
CDR3nt: TGTGCCAGCAGCACGAATGTCCTAGATACGCAGTATTTT

d_gene: NA
j_gene: TRBJ1-2
abundance: NA
v_gene: TRBV7-2
CDR3aa: CASSLEGGVNYGYTF
CDR3nt: TGTGCCAGCAGCTTAGAAGGGGGGGTTAACTATGGCTACACCTTC

d_gene: NA
j_gene: TRBJ1-5
abundance: NA
v_gene: TRBV4-1
CDR3aa: CASSQVELRQPQHF
CDR3nt: TGCGCCAGCAGCCAAGTGGAGTTGAGGCAGCCCCAGCATTTT

d_gene: TRBD1
j_gene: TRBJ2-2
abundance: NA
v_gene: TRBV6-1
CDR3aa: CASSEVFSRGRFPAGELFF
CDR3nt: TGTGCCAGCAGTGAGGTCTTTTCCAGGGGGCGCTTTCCAGCCGGGGAGCTGTTTTTT

d_gene: NA
j_gene: TRBJ2-7
abundance: NA
v_gene: TRBV28
CDR3aa: CASRRAGSYEQYF
CDR3nt: TGTGCCAGCAGACGGGCGGGCTCCTACGAGCAGTACTTC

d_gene: TRBD2
j_gene: TRBJ2-1
abundance: once
v_gene: TRBV2
CDR3aa: CASRTSGRYNEQFF
CDR3nt: TGTGCCAGCAGAACTAGCGGGAGATACAATGAGCAGTTCTTC

d_gene: NA
j_gene: TRBJ2-7
abundance: NA
v_gene: TRBV21-1
CDR3aa: CASIGSSYEQYF
CDR3nt: TGTGCCAGCATTGGGAGTTCCTACGAGCAGTACTTC

d_gene: NA
j_gene: TRBJ2-1
abundance: NA
v_gene: TRBV5-6
CDR3aa: CASSLSGDPNEQFF
CDR3nt: TGTGCCAGCAGCTTGTCGGGGGACCCCAATGAGCAGTTCTTC

d_gene: NA
j_gene: TRBJ1-2
abundance: NA
v_gene: TRBV5-4
CDR3aa: CASSSIQDIGDGYTF
CDR3nt: TGTGCCAGCAGCTCGATACAGGATATAGGGGATGGCTACACCTTC

d_gene: TRBD2
j_gene: TRBJ2-7
abundance: NA
v_gene: TRBV18
CDR3aa: CASSSLRPRTSGSHPLYEQYF
CDR3nt: TGTGCCAGCTCATCTCTACGGCCTCGGACTAGCGGGAGCCATCCCCTCTACGAGCAGTACTTC

d_gene: TRBD1
j_gene: TRBJ2-7
abundance: NA
v_gene: TRBV4-3
CDR3aa: CASSQAKGAGQGEQYF
CDR3nt: TGCGCCAGCAGCCAAGCTAAGGGGGCAGGTCAAGGCGAGCAGTACTTC

d_gene: TRBD1
j_gene: TRBJ1-4
abundance: NA
v_gene: TRBV11-2
CDR3aa: CASSLRQGFNEKLFF
CDR3nt: TGTGCCAGCAGCTTACGACAGGGCTTCAATGAAAAACTGTTTTTT

d_gene: NA
j_gene: TRBJ1-5
abundance: NA
v_gene: TRBV27
CDR3aa: CASSYTGGQTPQHF
CDR3nt: TGTGCCAGCAGCTATACAGGCGGTCAGACGCCCCAGCATTTT

d_gene: NA
j_gene: TRBJ2-2
abundance: NA
v_gene: TRBV5-1
CDR3aa: CASSLGRTTGELFF
CDR3nt: TGCGCCAGCAGCTTGGGCCGGACCACCGGGGAGCTGTTTTTT

d_gene: NA
j_gene: TRBJ2-2
abundance: NA
v_gene: TRBV9
CDR3aa: CASSVENGELFF
CDR3nt: TGTGCCAGCAGCGTAGAGAACGGGGAGCTGTTTTTT

d_gene: NA
j_gene: TRBJ2-3
abundance: NA
v_gene: TRBV18
CDR3aa: CASSPGGTDTQYF
CDR3nt: TGTGCCAGCTCACCAGGAGGGACAGATACGCAGTATTTT

d_gene: TRBD1
j_gene: TRBJ2-7
abundance: NA
v_gene: TRBV9
CDR3aa: CASSGTGASYEQYF
CDR3nt: TGTGCCAGCAGCGGGACAGGGGCGTCCTACGAGCAGTACTTC

d_gene: NA
j_gene: TRBJ2-5
abundance: NA
v_gene: TRBV18
CDR3aa: CASSPPSGETQYF
CDR3nt: TGTGCCAGCTCACCACCGTCGGGTGAGACCCAGTACTTC

d_gene: NA
j_gene: TRBJ2-5
abundance: NA
v_gene: TRBV25-1
CDR3aa: CASSESRVQETQYF
CDR3nt: TGTGCCAGCAGTGAATCTAGGGTTCAAGAGACCCAGTACTTC

d_gene: TRBD1
j_gene: TRBJ2-5
abundance: NA
v_gene: TRBV5-5
CDR3aa: CASTPTGQGTWGTQYF
CDR3nt: TGTGCCAGCACCCCCACGGGACAGGGGACGTGGGGGACCCAGTACTTC

d_gene: NA
j_gene: TRBJ2-4
abundance: NA
v_gene: TRBV27
CDR3aa: CASSPSALAKNIQYF
CDR3nt: TGTGCCAGCAGCCCCAGCGCACTAGCCAAAAACATTCAGTACTTC